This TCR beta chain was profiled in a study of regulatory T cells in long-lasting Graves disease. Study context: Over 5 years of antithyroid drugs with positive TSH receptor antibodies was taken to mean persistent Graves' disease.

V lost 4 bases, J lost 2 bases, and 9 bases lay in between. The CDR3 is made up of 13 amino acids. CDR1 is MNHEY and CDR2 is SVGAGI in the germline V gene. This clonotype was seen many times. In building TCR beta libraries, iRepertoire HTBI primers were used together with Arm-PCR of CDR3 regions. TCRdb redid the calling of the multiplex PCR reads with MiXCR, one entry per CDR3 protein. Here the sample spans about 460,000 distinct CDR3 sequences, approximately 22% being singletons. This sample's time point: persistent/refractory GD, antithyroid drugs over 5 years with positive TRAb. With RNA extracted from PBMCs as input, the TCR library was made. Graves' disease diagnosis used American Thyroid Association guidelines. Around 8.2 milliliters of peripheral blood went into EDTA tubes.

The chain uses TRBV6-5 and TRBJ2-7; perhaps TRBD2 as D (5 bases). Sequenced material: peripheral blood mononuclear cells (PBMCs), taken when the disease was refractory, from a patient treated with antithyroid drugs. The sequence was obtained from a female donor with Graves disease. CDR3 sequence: CASSWARAYEQYF. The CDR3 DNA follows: TGTGCCAGCAGTTGGGCGCGGGCCTACGAGCAGTACTTC.